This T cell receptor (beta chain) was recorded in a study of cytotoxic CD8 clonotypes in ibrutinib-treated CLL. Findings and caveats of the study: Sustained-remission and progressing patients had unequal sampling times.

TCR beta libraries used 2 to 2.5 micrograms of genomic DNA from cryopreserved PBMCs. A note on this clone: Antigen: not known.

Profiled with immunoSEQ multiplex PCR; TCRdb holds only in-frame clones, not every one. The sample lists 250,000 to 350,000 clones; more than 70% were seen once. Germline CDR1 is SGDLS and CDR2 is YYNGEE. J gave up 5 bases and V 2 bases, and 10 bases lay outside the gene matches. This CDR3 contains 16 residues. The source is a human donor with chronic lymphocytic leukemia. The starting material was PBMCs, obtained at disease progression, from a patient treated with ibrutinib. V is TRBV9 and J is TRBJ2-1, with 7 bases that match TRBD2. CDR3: CASSVGLLGTDNEQFF. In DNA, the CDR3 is TGTGCCAGCAGCGTGGGACTATTAGGGACCGACAATGAGCAGTTCTTC.